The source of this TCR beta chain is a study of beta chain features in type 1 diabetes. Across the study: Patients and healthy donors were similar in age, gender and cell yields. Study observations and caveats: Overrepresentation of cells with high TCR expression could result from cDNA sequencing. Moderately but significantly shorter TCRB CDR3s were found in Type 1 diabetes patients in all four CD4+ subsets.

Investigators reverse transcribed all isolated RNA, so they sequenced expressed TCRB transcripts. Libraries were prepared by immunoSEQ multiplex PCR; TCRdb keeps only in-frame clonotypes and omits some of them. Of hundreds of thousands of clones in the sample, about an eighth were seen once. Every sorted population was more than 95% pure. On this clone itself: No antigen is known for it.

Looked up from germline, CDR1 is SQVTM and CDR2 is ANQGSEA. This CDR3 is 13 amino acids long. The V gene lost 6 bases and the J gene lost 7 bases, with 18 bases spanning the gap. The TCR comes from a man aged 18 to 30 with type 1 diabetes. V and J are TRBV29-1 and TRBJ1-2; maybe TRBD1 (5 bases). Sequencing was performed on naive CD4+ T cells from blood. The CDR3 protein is CSVVRGDPSGYTF. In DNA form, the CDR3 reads TGCAGCGTCGTCAGAGGGGACCCCAGTGGCTACACCTTC.